These T cell receptor beta chains were read from a single sample in a study of early stage breast cancer tumors. Only in-frame clones appear in the TCRdb table, and some are missing; sequencing was by immunoSEQ multiplex PCR. This table holds more than 55,000 clones, 80% found once. The specimen sequenced was blood. These receptors came from a person aged 35-55 years with breast cancer. CDR3s include the opening cysteine and the closing phenylalanine or tryptophan. The order of the fields is clone size, V gene, D gene, J gene, CDR3 DNA, CDR3 protein. The D gene is left open where the match is weak. Expanded clones are given a class, and other clones once, few, many or no size at all.

once	TRBV14	-	TRBJ1-4	TGTGCCAGCAGCCAAAAGGGCGGCGTGGGAGAAAAACTGTTTTTT	CASSQKGGVGEKLFF
-	TRBV29-1	-	TRBJ1-1	TGCAGCGTCGAGGGTTACTCTGAAGCTTTCTTT	CSVEGYSEAFF
few	TRBV10-3	TRBD2	TRBJ2-7	TGTGCCATCAGCGGGGGGTACGAGCAGTACTTC	CAISGGYEQYF
-	TRBV28	-	TRBJ1-1	TGTGCCAGCAGCCCAAGGGGTTGGAACACTGAAGCTTTCTTT	CASSPRGWNTEAFF
once	TRBV5-1	TRBD2	TRBJ2-3	TGCGCCAGCAAGCCGGGACTACACTCTAGCACAGATACGCAGTATTTT	CASKPGLHSSTDTQYF
-	TRBV5-1	TRBD2	TRBJ2-3	TGCGCCAGCAGCTTAGATCTAGCGGGAGGTGGGGATACGCAGTATTTT	CASSLDLAGGGDTQYF
-	TRBV18	-	TRBJ2-2	TGTGCCAGCTCACCAAATTCAGGGGCGAACACCGGGGAGCTGTTTTTT	CASSPNSGANTGELFF
once	TRBV30	-	TRBJ2-1	TGTGCCTGGAGTCTAGCATTGGGGTACAATGAGCAGTTCTTC	CAWSLALGYNEQFF
-	TRBV7-9	TRBD2	TRBJ2-3	TGTGCCAGCAGCTTAGCGCCTAGCGGCAGCACAGATACGCAGTATTTT	CASSLAPSGSTDTQYF
-	TRBV19	TRBD1	TRBJ2-7	TGTGCCAGTAGTGCACAGACAGGGACCGAGCAGTACTTC	CASSAQTGTEQYF
-	TRBV5-1	-	TRBJ2-7	TGCGCCAGCAGCTTGGAGGGATTTGCAGTCGAGCAGTACTTC	CASSLEGFAVEQYF